This is a list of T cell receptor beta chains from one sample in a study of PD-L1 blockade in urothelial cancer. Profiled with immunoSEQ multiplex PCR; TCRdb holds only in-frame clones, not every one. Here the sample spans about 120,000 clones, 86% being singletons. Sequenced here: PBMCs, sampled around atezolizumab (anti-PD-L1) treatment. Receptors originate from a man aged 45 to 65 with urothelial cancer. Both conserved end residues are part of each CDR3. The D gene is left open where the match is weak. The listing skips clone size in some rows; elsewhere it reads once, few, many or a size class.

d_gene | j_gene | v_gene | abundance | CDR3aa | CDR3nt
TRBD1 | TRBJ2-7 | TRBV5-1 | NA | CASSPGTGVPRTNEQYF | TGCGCCAGCAGTCCCGGGACAGGGGTTCCGAGAACGAACGAGCAGTACTTC
NA | TRBJ2-1 | TRBV5-4 | few | CASSLAGIDEQFF | TGTGCCAGCAGCTTGGCCGGTATTGATGAGCAGTTCTTC
NA | TRBJ2-7 | TRBV4-2 | NA | CASSQGPSSGGYEQYF | TGTGCCAGCAGCCAAGGCCCAAGCTCGGGTGGCTACGAGCAGTACTTC
TRBD2 | TRBJ2-1 | TRBV4-1 | NA | CASSAYGGTIKYNEQFF | TGCGCCAGCAGCGCATATGGAGGGACTATCAAATACAATGAGCAGTTCTTC
NA | TRBJ1-5 | TRBV7-2 | NA | CASSSGAGIYQPQHF | TGTGCCAGCAGCTCGGGAGCAGGGATCTATCAGCCCCAGCATTTT
TRBD1 | TRBJ2-7 | TRBV9 | NA | CASSMGQGGYEQYF | TGTGCCAGCAGCATGGGACAGGGGGGATACGAGCAGTACTTC
TRBD1 | TRBJ2-7 | TRBV11-2 | NA | CASRTWGDRPREQYF | TGTGCCAGCAGGACCTGGGGGGACAGGCCACGCGAGCAGTACTTC
NA | TRBJ2-7 | TRBV7-9 | many | CASSRDYEQYF | TGTGCCAGCAGCAGAGATTACGAGCAGTACTTC
NA | TRBJ2-3 | TRBV9 | NA | CASGRAVDTQYF | TGTGCCAGTGGGCGAGCCGTAGATACGCAGTATTTT
NA | TRBJ2-2 | TRBV7-7 | NA | CASSLRVSGELFF | TGTGCTAGCAGCTTGAGGGTATCCGGGGAGCTGTTTTTT
NA | TRBJ1-4 | TRBV7-9 | few | CAGDSPGEKLFF | TGTGCCGGGGACTCTCCAGGTGAAAAACTGTTTTTT
NA | TRBJ1-2 | TRBV2 | NA | CASSDSGFRGYTF | TGTGCCAGCAGTGATTCCGGGTTCCGTGGCTACACCTTC
NA | TRBJ2-7 | TRBV7-2 | many | CASSFTGTSREQYF | TGTGCCAGCAGCTTTACAGGGACCTCTCGCGAGCAGTACTTC
NA | TRBJ2-7 | TRBV6-1 | once | CASSDPFGKGVSYEQYF | TGTGCCAGCAGTGATCCATTCGGGAAGGGGGTCTCCTACGAGCAGTACTTC
NA | TRBJ1-1 | TRBV28 | NA | CASRGPSHTEAFF | TGTGCCAGTCGGGGTCCGTCTCATACTGAAGCTTTCTTT
TRBD2 | TRBJ2-1 | TRBV28 | NA | CASSSPAGGIEQFF | TGTGCCAGCAGTAGTCCAGCGGGAGGGATTGAGCAGTTCTTC
NA | TRBJ1-3 | TRBV18 | NA | CASSTPAGHGNTIYF | TGTGCCAGCTCCACGCCGGCAGGGCATGGAAACACCATATATTTT
TRBD1 | TRBJ2-3 | TRBV4-1 | NA | CASSRDRFTDTQYF | TGCGCCAGCAGCCGGGACAGGTTCACAGATACGCAGTATTTT
TRBD1 | TRBJ1-5 | TRBV28 | once | CASSLTGWDQPQHF | TGTGCCAGCAGCCTGACAGGGTGGGATCAGCCCCAGCATTTT
NA | TRBJ1-1 | TRBV7-3 | once | CASSPTSVTEAFF | TGTGCCAGCAGCCCTACCTCTGTAACTGAAGCTTTCTTT
NA | TRBJ2-7 | TRBV7-3 | NA | CASSLSGKGEQYF | TGTGCCAGCAGCTTAAGCGGGAAGGGCGAGCAGTACTTC
NA | TRBJ1-3 | TRBV25-1 | NA | CASSDGVGNTIYF | TGTGCCAGCAGTGACGGGGTTGGAAACACCATATATTTT
TRBD1 | TRBJ2-2 | TRBV19 | NA | CASCPGTGGYTGELFF | TGTGCCAGTTGCCCGGGGACAGGGGGCTACACCGGGGAGCTGTTTTTT
TRBD2 | TRBJ2-5 | TRBV28 | NA | CASSFAGAGTQYF | TGTGCCAGCAGTTTCGCGGGAGCGGGGACCCAGTACTTC
NA | TRBJ2-1 | TRBV5-1 | few | CASSLAVLASNEQFF | TGCGCCAGCAGCTTGGCCGTCCTAGCAAGCAATGAGCAGTTCTTC
NA | TRBJ2-7 | TRBV2 | once | CASSEYATVGSSEQYF | TGTGCCAGCAGTGAATATGCAACAGTAGGAAGCTCCGAGCAGTACTTC
TRBD1 | TRBJ1-2 | TRBV6-6 | few | CASSGRQGEDGYTF | TGTGCCAGCAGCGGGCGACAGGGTGAGGATGGCTACACCTTC
TRBD2 | TRBJ2-1 | TRBV19 | NA | CASSIARLAPGGYNEQFF | TGTGCCAGTAGTATAGCCCGACTAGCGCCGGGGGGCTACAATGAGCAGTTCTTC
TRBD2 | TRBJ2-1 | TRBV30 | NA | CAWSVLAGAHNEQFF | TGTGCCTGGAGTGTACTAGCGGGAGCCCACAATGAGCAGTTCTTC
NA | TRBJ1-3 | TRBV6-1 | NA | CASSPGQSNTIYF | TGTGCCAGCAGCCCGGGACAATCAAACACCATATATTTT
TRBD2 | TRBJ2-7 | TRBV7-6 | NA | CASSSTPGLGYDEQYF | TGTGCCAGCAGCTCCACTCCCGGACTAGGATATGACGAGCAGTACTTC
NA | TRBJ2-7 | TRBV20-1 | NA | CSASPVYEQYF | TGCAGTGCTAGCCCGGTTTACGAGCAGTACTTC
TRBD2 | TRBJ2-6 | TRBV7-3 | once | CASSLTGDYPSGANVLTF | TGTGCCAGCAGCTTAACCGGGGACTACCCCTCTGGGGCCAACGTCCTGACTTTC
NA | TRBJ2-7 | TRBV6-5 | once | CASSYTSSTGSYEQYF | TGTGCCAGCAGTTACACTTCCTCGACAGGTTCCTACGAGCAGTACTTC
TRBD1 | TRBJ2-7 | TRBV10-3 | NA | CAISPGQGAYEQYF | TGTGCCATCAGTCCGGGACAGGGAGCCTACGAGCAGTACTTC
TRBD1 | TRBJ1-1 | TRBV11-2 | NA | CASSLVPGGNTEAFF | TGTGCCAGCAGCTTAGTTCCAGGGGGGAACACTGAAGCTTTCTTT
NA | TRBJ2-5 | TRBV6-5 | NA | CASTASGVETQYF | TGTGCCAGCACCGCGTCCGGGGTGGAGACCCAGTACTTC
NA | TRBJ2-7 | TRBV30 | NA | CAWSVLLGEEYF | TGTGCCTGGAGTGTACTCTTGGGGGAGGAGTACTTC
TRBD1 | TRBJ2-2 | TRBV5-1 | NA | CASSSAGTANTGELFF | TGCGCCAGCAGCTCTGCCGGGACAGCGAACACCGGGGAGCTGTTTTTT
TRBD1 | TRBJ1-2 | TRBV28 | NA | CASSLYSGTANYGYTF | TGTGCCAGCAGTCTTTACTCCGGGACAGCAAACTATGGCTACACCTTC
NA | TRBJ2-7 | TRBV5-1 | NA | CASRPDSSYEQYF | TGCGCCAGCAGACCGGACAGCTCCTACGAGCAGTACTTC
NA | TRBJ2-2 | TRBV2 | NA | CASSEGSYTGELFF | TGTGCCAGCAGTGAAGGCAGTTACACCGGGGAGCTGTTTTTT
TRBD1 | TRBJ2-7 | TRBV7-6 | NA | CASFGGTGDPYEQYF | TGTGCCAGCTTCGGGGGGACAGGGGACCCCTACGAGCAGTACTTC
TRBD2 | TRBJ2-2 | TRBV5-5 | NA | CASSLDSGTNTGELFF | TGTGCCAGCAGCTTAGATAGCGGGACGAACACCGGGGAGCTGTTTTTT